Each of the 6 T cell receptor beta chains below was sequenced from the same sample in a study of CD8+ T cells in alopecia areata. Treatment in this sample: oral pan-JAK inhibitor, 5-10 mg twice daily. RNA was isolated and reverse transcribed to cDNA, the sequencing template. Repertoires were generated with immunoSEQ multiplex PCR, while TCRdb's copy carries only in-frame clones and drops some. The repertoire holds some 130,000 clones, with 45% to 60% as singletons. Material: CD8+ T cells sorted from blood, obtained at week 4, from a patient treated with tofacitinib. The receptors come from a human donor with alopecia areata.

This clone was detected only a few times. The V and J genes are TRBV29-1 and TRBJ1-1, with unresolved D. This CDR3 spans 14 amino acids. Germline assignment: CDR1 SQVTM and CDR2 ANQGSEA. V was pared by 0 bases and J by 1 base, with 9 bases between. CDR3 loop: CSVEDPGGNTEAFF. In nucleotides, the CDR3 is TGCAGCGTTGAAGATCCAGGTGGGAACACTGAAGCTTTCTTT.

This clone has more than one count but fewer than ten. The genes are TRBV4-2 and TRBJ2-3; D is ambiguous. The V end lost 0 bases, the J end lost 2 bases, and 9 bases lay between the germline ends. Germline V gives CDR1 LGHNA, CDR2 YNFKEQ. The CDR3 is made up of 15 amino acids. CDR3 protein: CASSQEGSPTDTQYF. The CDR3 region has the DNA TGTGCCAGCAGCCAAGAAGGTTCACCCACAGATACGCAGTATTTT.

The CDR3 nucleotides read TGTGCCAGCAGTGAATATCGGACAGGGGGTGCTGAGCAGTACTTC. Amino acids: CASSEYRTGGAEQYF. This chain links TRBV25-1 with TRBJ2-7, with TRBD1 matching 10 bases. Looked up from germline, CDR1 is MGHDK and CDR2 is SYGVNS. This CDR3 has 15 residues. J was trimmed by 7 bases and V by 0 bases; bases with no gene match: 6.

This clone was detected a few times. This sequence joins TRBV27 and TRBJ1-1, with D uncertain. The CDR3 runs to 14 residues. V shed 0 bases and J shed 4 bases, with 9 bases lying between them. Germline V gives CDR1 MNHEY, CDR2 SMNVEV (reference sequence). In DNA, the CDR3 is TGTGCCAGCAGTTTATCTCCACCCACCACTGAAGCTTTCTTT. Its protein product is CASSLSPPTTEAFF.

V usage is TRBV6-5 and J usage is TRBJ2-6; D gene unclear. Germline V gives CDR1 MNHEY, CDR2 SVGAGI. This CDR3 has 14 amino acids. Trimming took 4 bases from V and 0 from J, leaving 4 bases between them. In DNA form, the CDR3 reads TGTGCCAGCAGTTGGAACTCTGGGGCCAACGTCCTGACTTTC. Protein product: CASSWNSGANVLTF.

The CDR3 protein is CASSQDLGQPYEQYF. The CDR3 DNA sequence: TGCGCCAGCAGCCAAGATCTGGGACAGCCCTACGAGCAGTACTTC. This chain connects TRBV4-3 to TRBJ2-7, with 7 bases that match TRBD1. With V trimmed by 0 bases and J by 2 bases, 4 bases remained unmatched. CDR1 and CDR2 (germline): LGHNA, YSLEER. The CDR3 length is 15 residues.